The clone carrying this T cell receptor (beta chain) was found once. The antigen remains undetermined. This sample is drawn from a study of cytomegalovirus exposure and HLA in healthy donors. The study, taken as a whole, reports: Through in vitro validation, three CMV-associated chains were shown to be specific for CMV antigens. The study flagged roughly 160 TCR beta chains as cytomegalovirus-associated.

V lost 6 bases, J lost 6 bases, and 9 bases stayed unmatched. Germline V CDR1 and CDR2: SNHLY, FYNNEI. This CDR3 has 14 residues. The primer mix had 60 Vbeta and 13 Jbeta primers. Profiled with immunoSEQ multiplex PCR; TCRdb holds only in-frame clones, not every one. The sample carries over 100,000 clones, less than 65% recorded once. The chain is built from TRBV2 and TRBJ2-5, with 8 positions matching TRBD1. The sequence came from a man aged 35 to 55 in good health and CMV-seropositive. The sequenced material came from PBMCs. CDR3 DNA sequence: TGTGCCAGCAGGCTAGACAGGGGAGGAAAGACCCAGTACTTC. As protein: CASRLDRGGKTQYF.